The present T cell receptor beta chain was sequenced within a study of T cells in localized non-small cell lung cancer. As to this clone: The sample carries other DNA sequences with the same CDR3.

TCRdb keeps only in-frame clones here, not all; method: immunoSEQ multiplex PCR. Of 75,000 to 95,000 clones in the sample, about 78% were seen once. V lost 1 base and J lost 4; bases outside the gene matches: 3. The length of the CDR3 is 15 residues. CDR1 is SGHNT, CDR2 YENEEA, per germline. The chain joins TRBV11-3 to TRBJ2-1, with TRBD2 matching 8 bases. This TCR was sampled from a man between 40 and 70 years old with stage II squamous cell lung carcinoma. This specimen consisted of PBMCs, obtained before any cancer treatment. CDR3 DNA sequence: TGTGCCAGCAGCTTAGGAACTAGCGGATACAATGAGCAGTTCTTC. This encodes CASSLGTSGYNEQFF.